This T cell receptor (beta chain) was sequenced for a study of breast tumors, draining lymph nodes, adjacent tissues. Findings and limits, study-wide: Tumor TCR diversity was below lymph nodes but above nontumor tissue. Data fit most tumor T cells coming from lymph node, expanding in tumor. Luminal-like breast cancer showed significantly higher tumor–nontumor repertoire similarity than basal-like. Tumor T cell lymph node origin was a supported hypothesis, not proven.

Using its own MiXCR run on the multiplex PCR reads, TCRdb lists one record per CDR3 protein. The sample yields under 350,000 distinct CDR3 sequences, more than 30% seen once. CDR3 length equals 15 residues. V was shortened by 3 bases and J by 0 bases, with 10 bases between the two germline ends. Germline loops: CDR1 SGHRS, CDR2 YFSETQ. Breast cancer patients provided tissue from their axillary draining lymph nodes. This clonotype was found many times. Its antigen is undetermined. The TCR comes from a female donor with breast cancer. Some clones in this sample may be carry-over from other donors' samples. Sequenced material: axillary lymph node tissue. This chain connects TRBV5-1 to TRBJ1-3; the D is unclear. The CDR3 loop reads CASSWKLNSGNTIYF. The CDR3 DNA reads TGCGCCAGCAGCTGGAAACTGAACTCTGGAAACACCATATATTTT. Full variable domain (rest looked up from reference TRBV5-1 and TRBJ1-3): KAGVTQTPRYLIKTRGQQVTLSCSPISGHRSVSWYQQTPGQGLQFLFEYFSETQRNKGNFPGRFSGRQFSNSRSEMNVSTLELGDSALYLCASSWKLNSGNTIYFGEGSWLTVV.